Listed below are T cell receptor beta chains from one sample, sequenced in a study of T cells after yellow fever vaccination. TCRdb itself ran the 5' RACE reads through MiXCR, one entry per CDR3 protein. The profile shows approximately 550,000 distinct CDR3 sequences, about 13% of them singletons. The starting material was PBMCs, obtained on the day of the yellow fever booster vaccination. The receptor set was obtained from a man aged 25-45 years who received the YFV17D yellow fever vaccine. Each CDR3 is given with its conserved first and last residue. D genes are given only for firm matches. Rows give clone size only sometimes, using once, few, many, or a class for an expanded clone.

cdr3_nt: TGTGCCAGCAGTATAGCGGGAGGGCCGACTGGGGAGCTGTTTTTT
cdr3_aa: CASSIAGGPTGELFF
clone_size: many
j_call: TRBJ2-2
d_call: TRBD2
v_call: TRBV6-1

cdr3_nt: TGTGCCAGCAGCCCAGGATCTTACACGGCAGCTTTCTTT
cdr3_aa: CASSPGSYTAAFF
clone_size: few
j_call: TRBJ1-1
d_call: -
v_call: TRBV6-6

cdr3_nt: TGTGCCAGCAGCTTATACGGCTCCTCGTATGAGCAGTTCTTC
cdr3_aa: CASSLYGSSYEQFF
clone_size: -
j_call: TRBJ2-1
d_call: -
v_call: TRBV11-2

cdr3_nt: TGCGCCAGCTGGGGGCAAAGTGGGGGAGGCTCCTACGAGCAGTACTTC
cdr3_aa: CASWGQSGGGSYEQYF
clone_size: few
j_call: TRBJ2-7
d_call: -
v_call: TRBV10-2

cdr3_nt: TGTGCCAGCAGCCCGACTAGCGGGATCTACAATGAGCAGTTCTTC
cdr3_aa: CASSPTSGIYNEQFF
clone_size: few
j_call: TRBJ2-1
d_call: TRBD2
v_call: TRBV3-1

cdr3_nt: TGTGCCAGCAGTTACTCCGGACGGGAGCAGTACTTC
cdr3_aa: CASSYSGREQYF
clone_size: many
j_call: TRBJ2-7
d_call: -
v_call: TRBV6-5

cdr3_nt: TGTGCCAGTAGTCACATACCGGGACTAGCGGGAGGGCCGTCCTACAATGAGCAGTTCTTC
cdr3_aa: CASSHIPGLAGGPSYNEQFF
clone_size: -
j_call: TRBJ2-1
d_call: TRBD2
v_call: TRBV19

cdr3_nt: TGTGCCAGCAGCCCGGACAGGGGGACCTATGGCTACACCTTC
cdr3_aa: CASSPDRGTYGYTF
clone_size: few
j_call: TRBJ1-2
d_call: TRBD1
v_call: TRBV7-8

cdr3_nt: TGCAGCGTTGACAGCAGGCTCAAAGAGACCCAGTACTTC
cdr3_aa: CSVDSRLKETQYF
clone_size: -
j_call: TRBJ2-5
d_call: -
v_call: TRBV29-1

cdr3_nt: TGTGCCAGCAGCTTAGCCGCGGACAGGGCGAGGAACATTCAGTACTTC
cdr3_aa: CASSLAADRARNIQYF
clone_size: many
j_call: TRBJ2-4
d_call: TRBD1
v_call: TRBV7-2

cdr3_nt: TGTGCCAGCAGCCCACGGACAGGGACTAGCGGCTACACCTTC
cdr3_aa: CASSPRTGTSGYTF
clone_size: few
j_call: TRBJ1-2
d_call: TRBD1
v_call: TRBV12-3/TRBV12-4

cdr3_nt: TGCAGTGCTAATCTCCACTTGAGCAAAGGCGGCACCGGGGAGCTGTTTTTT
cdr3_aa: CSANLHLSKGGTGELFF
clone_size: once
j_call: TRBJ2-2
d_call: -
v_call: TRBV20-1

cdr3_nt: TGTGCCAGCAGCTTTCCAGTGGGAGGGGTTTTAGATGAGCAGTTCTTC
cdr3_aa: CASSFPVGGVLDEQFF
clone_size: -
j_call: TRBJ2-1
d_call: TRBD2
v_call: TRBV7-8

cdr3_nt: TGTGCCAGCAGCCAGGGGGCGGATGAAAAACTGTTTTTT
cdr3_aa: CASSQGADEKLFF
clone_size: -
j_call: TRBJ1-4
d_call: TRBD1
v_call: TRBV12-3/TRBV12-4

cdr3_nt: TGTGCCACCAGCAGAGTGTCTAGCGGGAACACCGGGGAGCTGTTTTTT
cdr3_aa: CATSRVSSGNTGELFF
clone_size: few
j_call: TRBJ2-2
d_call: TRBD2
v_call: TRBV15

cdr3_nt: TGTGCCAGCAGCGCGCAGGACAGGAACACTGAAGCTTTCTTT
cdr3_aa: CASSAQDRNTEAFF
clone_size: few
j_call: TRBJ1-1
d_call: -
v_call: TRBV7-9

cdr3_nt: TGTGCCAGCAGCGTAGGAGGAGCTACTAGCACAGATACGCAGTATTTT
cdr3_aa: CASSVGGATSTDTQYF
clone_size: -
j_call: TRBJ2-3
d_call: -
v_call: TRBV9

cdr3_nt: TGTGCCAGCAGTTTAAGTACAGGCAATCAGCCCCAGCATTTT
cdr3_aa: CASSLSTGNQPQHF
clone_size: many
j_call: TRBJ1-5
d_call: -
v_call: TRBV12-3/TRBV12-4

cdr3_nt: TGTGCCAGTGGGGAGGATACGCAGTATTTT
cdr3_aa: CASGEDTQYF
clone_size: few
j_call: TRBJ2-3
d_call: -
v_call: TRBV19

cdr3_nt: TGCGCCAGCAGAAACAGGGTTCCCTTC
cdr3_aa: CASRNRVPF
clone_size: few
j_call: TRBJ2-7
d_call: -
v_call: TRBV23-1

cdr3_nt: TGTGCCAGTAGTCCGCAGGGCCTGACAAGAGATGAGCAGTTCTTC
cdr3_aa: CASSPQGLTRDEQFF
clone_size: -
j_call: TRBJ2-1
d_call: -
v_call: TRBV19

cdr3_nt: TGCGCCAGCAGCCCGGCGCCGCCGGGAGATACGCAGTATTTT
cdr3_aa: CASSPAPPGDTQYF
clone_size: -
j_call: TRBJ2-3
d_call: -
v_call: TRBV5-1

cdr3_nt: TGTGCCAGCAGCTTAGAAGGGATTCACAATGAGCAGTTCTTC
cdr3_aa: CASSLEGIHNEQFF
clone_size: few
j_call: TRBJ2-1
d_call: -
v_call: TRBV7-6

cdr3_nt: TGTGCCAGCAGCTTGGCCGTGGCGGTTTTGGGTTTGGACAATGAGCAGTTCTTC
cdr3_aa: CASSLAVAVLGLDNEQFF
clone_size: -
j_call: TRBJ2-1
d_call: -
v_call: TRBV5-5

cdr3_nt: TGTGCCAGGATAAAGCGGGAGAAAGGAGTGCAGTACTTC
cdr3_aa: CARIKREKGVQYF
clone_size: few
j_call: TRBJ2-7
d_call: TRBD2
v_call: TRBV6-1

cdr3_nt: TGTGCCAGCAGCTTAGCGGCGCTCGCGACTACCTACGAGCAGTACTTC
cdr3_aa: CASSLAALATTYEQYF
clone_size: few
j_call: TRBJ2-7
d_call: -
v_call: TRBV7-8

cdr3_nt: TGTGCCAGCAGTCCGATTAGCGGGAGAAACTCCGGTGGGGCCAACGTCCTGACTTTC
cdr3_aa: CASSPISGRNSGGANVLTF
clone_size: -
j_call: TRBJ2-6
d_call: TRBD2
v_call: TRBV11-1

cdr3_nt: TGTGCCAGCTCACCACCTAGCGTCTACAATGAGCAGTTCTTC
cdr3_aa: CASSPPSVYNEQFF
clone_size: few
j_call: TRBJ2-1
d_call: -
v_call: TRBV18

cdr3_nt: TGCGCCAGCAGCTTGGGAGGACTAGCGGGAGACTACAATGAGCAGTTCTTC
cdr3_aa: CASSLGGLAGDYNEQFF
clone_size: many
j_call: TRBJ2-1
d_call: TRBD2
v_call: TRBV5-1

cdr3_nt: TGTGCCAGCAGCTTAGTTGGCGGGGATGACTCCTACGAGCAGTACTTC
cdr3_aa: CASSLVGGDDSYEQYF
clone_size: -
j_call: TRBJ2-7
d_call: -
v_call: TRBV7-2

cdr3_nt: TGTGCCAGCGCGAGCGAGGGGGGCTCGTACGAGCAGTACTTC
cdr3_aa: CASASEGGSYEQYF
clone_size: few
j_call: TRBJ2-7
d_call: -
v_call: TRBV25-1

cdr3_nt: TGTGCCAGCAGCTCAGCACCCGGGACAGGGTCCTACGAGCAGTACTTC
cdr3_aa: CASSSAPGTGSYEQYF
clone_size: -
j_call: TRBJ2-7
d_call: TRBD1
v_call: TRBV7-9

cdr3_nt: TGTGCCAGCAGCCCCCTCCCTCTAGCGTCTAGGGAGACCCAGTACTTC
cdr3_aa: CASSPLPLASRETQYF
clone_size: -
j_call: TRBJ2-5
d_call: -
v_call: TRBV7-9

cdr3_nt: TGCAGCGTTGAGGCCCGGGGGGGGTACAATGAGCGGTTCTTC
cdr3_aa: CSVEARGGYNERFF
clone_size: -
j_call: TRBJ2-1
d_call: TRBD2
v_call: TRBV29-1

cdr3_nt: TGCGCCAGCAGCACCGCCGCCGGGGGGGCAGGAGAAGCTTTCTTT
cdr3_aa: CASSTAAGGAGEAFF
clone_size: -
j_call: TRBJ1-1
d_call: -
v_call: TRBV5-1

cdr3_nt: TGTGCCAGCAGCCTAGGACAAGGAGGGTTCTCCGAGCAGTACTTC
cdr3_aa: CASSLGQGGFSEQYF
clone_size: -
j_call: TRBJ2-7
d_call: -
v_call: TRBV3-1

cdr3_nt: TGCAGCGTTGTTCTCGTGACTAGCGGGAGTGAGACCCAGTACTTC
cdr3_aa: CSVVLVTSGSETQYF
clone_size: -
j_call: TRBJ2-5
d_call: TRBD2
v_call: TRBV29-1

cdr3_nt: TGTGCCAGCAGACTCCTCGGGACAGCCGGGGAGACCCAGTACTTC
cdr3_aa: CASRLLGTAGETQYF
clone_size: few
j_call: TRBJ2-5
d_call: TRBD1
v_call: TRBV11-2

cdr3_nt: TGTGCCAGCAGCCAAATCGCTGGTAACACCGGGGAGCTGTTTTTT
cdr3_aa: CASSQIAGNTGELFF
clone_size: few
j_call: TRBJ2-2
d_call: -
v_call: TRBV3-1

cdr3_nt: TGTGCCAGCACAACCGGACTACCAGATACGCAGTATTTT
cdr3_aa: CASTTGLPDTQYF
clone_size: few
j_call: TRBJ2-3
d_call: -
v_call: TRBV28

cdr3_nt: TGTGCCAGCAGTTTAGGGGAGGGATTCTCCGGGGAGCTGTTTTTT
cdr3_aa: CASSLGEGFSGELFF
clone_size: few
j_call: TRBJ2-2
d_call: TRBD2
v_call: TRBV12-3/TRBV12-4

cdr3_nt: TGTGCCAGCAGCGTAGAGGTCGGGAGGGATGAGAAGACAGATACGCAGTATTTT
cdr3_aa: CASSVEVGRDEKTDTQYF
clone_size: -
j_call: TRBJ2-3
d_call: TRBD2
v_call: TRBV9

cdr3_nt: TGTGCCACCGCCCCCGGGACAGGTGCTTCCTACGAGCAGTACTTC
cdr3_aa: CATAPGTGASYEQYF
clone_size: -
j_call: TRBJ2-7
d_call: TRBD1
v_call: TRBV6-1

cdr3_nt: TGTGCTAGCAGCTTAGAAAGGGCCACCGGGGAGCTGTTTTTT
cdr3_aa: CASSLERATGELFF
clone_size: -
j_call: TRBJ2-2
d_call: -
v_call: TRBV7-7

cdr3_nt: TGTGCCAGCAGCCCGACCGGGACAGGCTCTGGGGCCAACGTCCTGACTTTC
cdr3_aa: CASSPTGTGSGANVLTF
clone_size: few
j_call: TRBJ2-6
d_call: TRBD1
v_call: TRBV7-3

cdr3_nt: TGTGCCACCAGCAGAGCCCCCGGAGAGGCTTACGAGCAGTACTTC
cdr3_aa: CATSRAPGEAYEQYF
clone_size: -
j_call: TRBJ2-7
d_call: -
v_call: TRBV15

cdr3_nt: TGTGCCAGCAGATCCGGGACAGGGGAACCGAACACTGAAGCTTTCTTT
cdr3_aa: CASRSGTGEPNTEAFF
clone_size: few
j_call: TRBJ1-1
d_call: TRBD1
v_call: TRBV6-1

cdr3_nt: TGTGCCAGCTCACCTGCGGGAAATGAAAAACTGTTTTTT
cdr3_aa: CASSPAGNEKLFF
clone_size: -
j_call: TRBJ1-4
d_call: -
v_call: TRBV18